These 20 T cell receptor beta chains came from one sample sequenced in a study of graft-versus-host responses after intestinal transplantation. Assay used: immunoSEQ multiplex PCR; TCRdb lists only in-frame clones, some missing. The sample has 4,100 or so clones; 84% are singletons. Documented time point: postoperative day 105 after intestinal transplantation (dayNNNN = postoperative day). Tissue from the graft was processed to free its intraepithelial and lamina propria lymphocytes. The sample was ileum tissue, taken 105 days after intestinal transplantation. The receptor set was obtained from a human patient who received an intestinal transplant, so some T cells may come from the graft donor.

V gene TRBV5-1 combines with J gene TRBJ2-3; 10 positions match TRBD2. The CDR3 totals 19 residues. The V and J ends lost 1 base and 7 bases, in that order; junction bases with no gene match: 18. The germline V gene has CDR1 SGHRS and CDR2 YFSETQ. CDR3 region: CASSLTGARGLANVYTQYF. The CDR3 DNA sequence: TGCGCCAGCAGCTTGACCGGGGCCCGGGGACTAGCGAACGTTTATACGCAGTATTTT. Supplemented by reference TRBV5-1 and TRBJ2-3, the full variable domain reads KAGVTQTPRYLIKTRGQQVTLSCSPISGHRSVSWYQQTPGQGLQFLFEYFSETQRNKGNFPGRFSGRQFSNSRSEMNVSTLELGDSALYLCASSLTGARGLANVYTQYFGPGTRLTVL.

The V and J genes are TRBV4-1 and TRBJ1-3; tentatively, D is TRBD1 (6 bases). Germline CDR1 and CDR2: MGHRA and YSYEKL. V was pared by 3 bases and J by 4 bases, with 16 bases between. CDR3 length: 16 residues. The CDR3 nucleotides read TGCGCCAGCAGCCAGCTAATAACAGGGTACGGAAACACCATATATTTT. This codes for CASSQLITGYGNTIYF.

The chain combines TRBV25-1 with TRBJ1-4, with TRBD1 matching over 7 bases. The V gene's germline CDR1 is MGHDK and CDR2 SYGVNS. V lost 3 bases to trimming and J lost 8 bases; unmatched junction nucleotides: 9. There are 15 residues in the CDR3. CDR3 sequence reads: CASSDGRDSWEKLFF. DNA for the CDR3: TGTGCCAGCAGTGATGGGCGGGACAGTTGGGAAAAACTGTTTTTT.

In its sample, this clone was seen a few times. The rearrangement links TRBV29-1 to TRBJ1-2; tentatively, D is TRBD1 (5 bases). Trimming removed 3 bases from V and 5 bases from J, with 10 bases in between. The CDR3 covers 12 residues. CDR1 SQVTM and CDR2 ANQGSEA come from the germline V gene. CDR3 loop: CSVDGGPYGYTF. The CDR3 nucleotides are TGCAGCGTTGACGGGGGACCTTATGGCTACACCTTC.

This chain uses TRBV25-1 with TRBJ1-3; D possibly corresponds to TRBD1 (6 bases). The CDR3 totals 15 residues. The germline V and J ends were trimmed by 5 bases and 0 bases, with 11 bases remaining between them. Germline V gene lookup returns CDR1 MGHDK and CDR2 SYGVNS. This chain's CDR3 is CASSPGGGSGNTIYF. CDR3 in DNA: TGTGCCAGCAGTCCCGGAGGGGGCTCTGGAAACACCATATATTTT.

The chain joins TRBV5-4 to TRBJ2-7; a possible D gene is TRBD1 (5 bases). The germline CDR1 and CDR2 sequences are SGHNT and YYREEE (reference sequence). V was pared by 0 bases and J by 4 bases, with 5 bases between. The CDR3 has 12 amino acids. CDR3 nucleotide sequence: TGTGCCAGCAGCTTGGAGGGGTACGAGCAGTACTTC. Protein product: CASSLEGYEQYF.

This chain joins TRBV19 and TRBJ2-1; the match to TRBD2 covers 8 bases. CDR3 size: 16 residues. The ends lost 3 bases at V and 0 bases at J; junction bases unmatched: 4. The germline gives CDR1 LNHDA, CDR2 SQIVND (reference sequence). In nucleotides, the CDR3 is TGTGCCAGTAGTATGAGCGGGGGCAGCTCCTACAATGAGCAGTTCTTC. Its translation: CASSMSGGSSYNEQFF.

This chain connects TRBV7-9 to TRBJ2-7; 8 nucleotides line up with TRBD2. Trimming removed 3 bases from V and 2 bases from J; junction bases left unmatched: 3. Germline V CDR1 and CDR2: SEHNR, FQNEAQ (reference sequence). This CDR3 is 14 amino acids long. CDR3 coding DNA: TGTGCCAGCAGCTTTGACGGGGGGGCCTACGAGCAGTACTTC. This translates into CASSFDGGAYEQYF.

The CDR3 region is CASSEEKEGGTEAFF. CDR3 DNA sequence: TGTGCCAGCAGTGAAGAAAAGGAGGGAGGCACTGAAGCTTTCTTT. The gene calls are TRBV25-1 and TRBJ1-1; no reliable D call. This CDR3 is 15 amino acids long. Germline CDR1 is MGHDK and CDR2 is SYGVNS. V was shortened by 2 bases and J by 4 bases, with 14 bases between the two germline ends.

This chain links TRBV25-1 with TRBJ2-1; 7 bases fit TRBD1. CDR1 is MGHDK, CDR2 SYGVNS, per germline. This CDR3 contains 17 residues. J was trimmed by 1 base and V by 3 bases; bases with no gene match: 9. CDR3 sequence reads: CASSEKGAQGSYNEQFF. CDR3 DNA: TGTGCCAGCAGTGAGAAGGGGGCCCAGGGTTCCTACAATGAGCAGTTCTTC.

This rearrangement joins TRBV10-3 to TRBJ2-2; 9 bases line up with TRBD1. CDR1 ENHRY and CDR2 SYGVKD come from the germline V gene. There are 16 residues in the CDR3. The J segment lost 4 bases and the V segment lost 4 bases, leaving 7 bases of the junction unmatched. DNA for the CDR3: TGTGCCATCAGTGCCCGACAGGGGGTGCGCACCGGGGAGCTGTTTTTT. Protein sequence: CAISARQGVRTGELFF.

The chain links TRBV20-1 to TRBJ1-4, with D possibly matching TRBD1 (5 bases). CDR1 DFQATT and CDR2 SNEGSKA come from the germline V gene (reference sequence). Trimming removed 3 bases at V and 10 bases at J, with 9 bases between. The CDR3 totals 11 residues. CDR3 coding DNA: TGCAGTGCTAGGGAGGGGAGAAAACTGTTTTTT. It yields the protein CSAREGRKLFF.

The chain employs TRBV2 and TRBJ2-3; D might be TRBD1 (5 bases). The CDR3 totals 12 residues. Trimming removed 10 bases from V and 4 bases from J, with 12 bases in between. Germline loops: CDR1 SNHLY, CDR2 FYNNEI. DNA of the CDR3: TGTGCCACACCACAGGAGCCAGATACGCAGTATTTT. Protein product: CATPQEPDTQYF.

This clone occurred once. The chain uses TRBV11-2 and TRBJ2-5; D gene ambiguous. Germline V CDR1 and CDR2: SGHAT, FQNNGV. The V gene lost 5 bases and the J gene lost 5 bases, with 9 bases spanning the gap. This CDR3 is 12 amino acids long. This CDR3 reads CASSLSRETQYF. CDR3 nucleotides: TGTGCCAGCAGCCTCTCCAGGGAGACCCAGTACTTC. Drawing the rest from reference TRBV11-2 and TRBJ2-5, the complete variable domain is EAGVAQSPRYKIIEKRQSVAFWCNPISGHATLYWYQQILGQGPKLLIQFQNNGVVDDSQLPKDRFSAERLKGVDSTLKIQPAKLEDSAVYLCASSLSRETQYFGPGTRLLVL.

The chain carries TRBV5-1 and TRBJ1-3; D gene ambiguous. There are 14 residues in the CDR3. Germline loops: CDR1 SGHRS, CDR2 YFSETQ. Trimming removed 0 bases at V and 2 bases at J, with 6 bases between. CDR3 DNA: TGCGCCAGCAGCTTGGCCGGGGCTGGAAACACCATATATTTT. This gives the protein CASSLAGAGNTIYF. Full variable domain (missing parts from reference TRBV5-1 and TRBJ1-3): KAGVTQTPRYLIKTRGQQVTLSCSPISGHRSVSWYQQTPGQGLQFLFEYFSETQRNKGNFPGRFSGRQFSNSRSEMNVSTLELGDSALYLCASSLAGAGNTIYFGEGSWLTVV.

The V gene is TRBV11-2, the J gene TRBJ2-1; weak D call: TRBD2 (6 bases). The CDR3 has 15 residues. Germline V lookup: CDR1 SGHAT, CDR2 FQNNGV. Trimming shortened V by 3 bases and J by 6 bases, and 15 bases separated the two germline ends. CDR3 bases: TGTGCCAGCAGCTTCCACCCGACTAGGAGCAATGAGCAGTTCTTC. Residues: CASSFHPTRSNEQFF.

This clone was counted a few times. The chain links TRBV23-1 to TRBJ2-7; 7 bases align to TRBD1. TRBV23-1 is assigned to the ORF class and has an uncertain function. The CDR3 loop spans 16 amino acids. The J segment lost 0 bases and the V segment lost 0 bases, leaving 5 bases of the junction unmatched. CDR3 nucleotides: TGCGCCAGCAGTCAATCAAGGGGGACAGCCTCCTACGAGCAGTACTTC. Its protein is CASSQSRGTASYEQYF.

In nucleotides, the CDR3 is TGTGCCAGCAGGGAAAGACAGGGTGGGAACACTGAAGCTTTCTTT. Translated, it gives CASRERQGGNTEAFF. The chain links TRBV6-6 to TRBJ1-1; TRBD1 matches at 7 bases. The CDR3 covers 15 residues. V gave up 6 bases and J gave up 1 base; unmatched junction bases: 8. The germline gives CDR1 MNHNY, CDR2 SVGAGI (reference sequence).

This clone is a singleton in its sample. This chain uses TRBV5-1 with TRBJ1-1, with D possibly matching TRBD1 (6 bases). From germline, CDR1 is SGHRS and CDR2 YFSETQ. The CDR3 sequence is 16 residues long. Trimming pared 0 bases from V and 0 bases from J, leaving 12 bases between. CDR3 bases: TGCGCCAGCAGCTTGGTAGGGGGGCCTTTGAACACTGAAGCTTTCTTT. This encodes CASSLVGGPLNTEAFF.

The chain carries TRBV5-6 and TRBJ2-5; D not resolved. CDR1 SGHDT and CDR2 YYEEEE come from the germline V gene. This CDR3 comprises 13 residues. The V and J ends lost 0 bases and 6 bases respectively, with 9 bases between them. The CDR3 nucleotides are TGTGCCAGCAGCTTGGTGACGCCCCAGACCCAGTACTTC. It codes for CASSLVTPQTQYF.